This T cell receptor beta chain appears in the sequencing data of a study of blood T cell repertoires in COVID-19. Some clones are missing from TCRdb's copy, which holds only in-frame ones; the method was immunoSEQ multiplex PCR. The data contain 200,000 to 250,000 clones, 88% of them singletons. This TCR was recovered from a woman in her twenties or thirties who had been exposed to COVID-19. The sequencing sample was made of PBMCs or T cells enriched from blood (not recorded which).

The CDR3 DNA sequence: TGTGCCAGCAGCCAAGATCATCGGGGCACTGAAGCTTTCTTT. This encodes CASSQDHRGTEAFF. The chain employs TRBV3-1 (or the pseudogene TRBV3-2) and TRBJ1-1, with D unclear. Germline V gene data show CDR1 as LGHDT and CDR2 as YNNKEL (reference sequence). The CDR3 sequence is 14 residues long. V was clipped by 0 bases and J by 4 bases, with 9 bases between them.